The 32 T cell receptor beta chains below come from one sample, sequenced in a study of beta chain features in type 1 diabetes. Study-wide results and caveats: All four CD4+ subsets of Type 1 diabetes patients contained TCRB CDR3s that were moderately but significantly shorter.

These receptors' targets are unknown. Sequencing targeted expressed TCRB transcripts, as all isolated RNA had been reverse transcribed. Here immunoSEQ multiplex PCR was the method, and the copy in TCRdb shows in-frame clones only, minus some. The table lists hundreds of thousands of clones, about an eighth of them singletons. The sample consisted of naive CD4+ T cells from blood. Receptor source: a man aged 18 to 29 with type 1 diabetes.

In its sample, this clone was seen a few times. The chain uses TRBV28 and TRBJ2-1; 12 nucleotides agree with TRBD2. The V segment lost 4 bases and the J segment 5 bases; nucleotides outside the gene matches: 3. Per germline, CDR1 MDHEN and CDR2 SYDVKM. The CDR3 covers 15 residues. In DNA, the CDR3 is TGTGCCAGCAGTTCGACTAGCGGGGGACACAATGAGCAGTTCTTC. This codes for CASSSTSGGHNEQFF.

This clone was seen a handful of times. This chain joins TRBV11-2 and TRBJ2-2; 13 nucleotides agree with TRBD2. V was pared by 5 bases and J by 6 bases, with 12 bases of the junction left unmatched. Germline loops: CDR1 SGHAT, CDR2 FQNNGV. CDR3 size: 18 residues. The CDR3 DNA is TGTGCCAGCAGCCCTCGAGCAACTAGCGGGGGGGCCTCCGGGGAGCTGTTTTTT. Translated, it gives CASSPRATSGGASGELFF.

This chain uses TRBV23-1 with TRBJ2-3; tentatively, D is TRBD1 (5 bases). Being an ORF, TRBV23-1 has a function that is uncertain. Trimming left V 2 bases short and J 0 bases short, with 6 bases between. This CDR3 region has 14 residues. This CDR3 is CASSQRTSTDTQYF. The CDR3, as DNA: TGCGCCAGCAGTCAAAGGACAAGCACAGATACGCAGTATTTT.

The chain couples TRBV4-1 to TRBJ1-2; 9 bases map to TRBD1. Germline-derived CDR1 and CDR2 are MGHRA and YSYEKL. The ends lost 0 bases at V and 4 bases at J; junction bases unmatched: 6. The length of the CDR3 is 16 residues. CDR3 bases: TGCGCCAGCAGCCAAGATCCGGGACAGGGTAGCTATGGCTACACCTTC. The encoded protein is CASSQDPGQGSYGYTF.

This clone was seen more than once but under ten times. This chain uses TRBV11-2 with TRBJ2-3; unclear D gene. Germline CDR1 is SGHAT and CDR2 is FQNNGV. The CDR3 has 15 amino acids. V shed 3 bases and J shed 1 base, with 11 bases lying between them. The CDR3 bases are TGTGCCAGCAGCTTCCCCGGCGTTGGCACAGATACGCAGTATTTT. Translation: CASSFPGVGTDTQYF.

The CDR3 coding sequence is TGTGCCACCAGCGATGGACAGGGCGGCTACGAGCAGTACTTC. This sequence encodes CATSDGQGGYEQYF. The rearrangement uses TRBV15 and TRBJ2-7, with TRBD1 matching over 8 bases. The CDR3 covers 14 residues. V trimming: 5 bases; J trimming: 3 bases; junction bases outside the gene matches: 6. Germline loops: CDR1 LNHNV, CDR2 YYDKDF (reference sequence).

This clone was counted between two and nine times. The V gene is TRBV6-4, the J gene TRBJ2-2; D gene ambiguous. The CDR3 is made up of 14 amino acids. The V and J ends lost 0 bases and 3 bases respectively, with 5 bases between them. Per germline, CDR1 MRHNA and CDR2 SNTAGT. The CDR3 loop is CASSDSGHTGELFF. DNA of the CDR3: TGTGCCAGCAGTGACTCAGGGCACACCGGGGAGCTGTTTTTT.

This clone has only a few counts. Here the CDR3 DNA reads TGTGCCTGGAGTGTTGGGTGGGGCACTGAAGCTTTCTTT. Its protein product is CAWSVGWGTEAFF. The rearrangement uses TRBV30 and TRBJ1-1; D call uncertain. This CDR3 spans 13 amino acids. From germline, CDR1 is GTSNPN and CDR2 SVGIG (reference sequence). V lost 0 bases to trimming and J lost 4 bases, with 9 bases between them.

Comment on this clone: This sample includes further DNA sequences coding for the same CDR3. This chain connects TRBV14 to TRBJ1-2, with D unclear. This CDR3 is 14 amino acids long. V lost 4 bases, J lost 8 bases, and 17 bases lay in between. Germline assignment: CDR1 SGHDN and CDR2 FVKESK. The CDR3 DNA is TGTGCCAGCAGCCCGGAGGGTAGGGCGCGGGGCTACACCTTC. Its protein is CASSPEGRARGYTF.

The gene calls are TRBV2 and TRBJ1-2; 7 positions agree with TRBD1. Losses at the gene ends were 5 bases for V and 7 bases for J; bases not matched to a gene: 7. Per the germline V gene, CDR1 is SNHLY and CDR2 is FYNNEI. The CDR3 covers 13 residues. CDR3: CASSFGTATGYTF. The CDR3 nucleotides read TGTGCCAGCAGTTTCGGGACAGCCACTGGCTACACCTTC. Supplemented by reference TRBV2 and TRBJ1-2, the full variable domain reads EPEVTQTPSHQVTQMGQEVILRCVPISNHLYFYWYRQILGQKVEFLVSFYNNEISEKSEIFDDQFSVERPDGSNFTLKIRSTKLEDSAMYFCASSFGTATGYTFGSGTRLTVV.

This clone was recorded a few times. V is TRBV30 and J is TRBJ1-2; weak D call: TRBD1 (5 bases). CDR3 size: 14 residues. V lost 3 bases to trimming and J lost 1 base, with 12 bases between them. Germline CDR1 GTSNPN, CDR2 SVGIG (reference sequence). The CDR3 sequence: CAWSSTGDNYGYTF. The DNA of the CDR3 is TGTGCCTGGAGCTCGACGGGGGATAACTATGGCTACACCTTC.

The V and J genes are TRBV10-3 and TRBJ2-3, with 11 bases matching TRBD2. Unmatched junction bases numbered 0, after V lost 3 bases and J lost 1 base. This CDR3 contains 15 residues. Germline V gene sequence: CDR1 ENHRY, CDR2 SYGVKD. CDR3 amino acids: CAISELAGGTDTQYF. DNA for the CDR3: TGTGCCATCAGTGAACTAGCGGGAGGCACAGATACGCAGTATTTT.

In its sample, this clone was seen a few times. A junction end diverges from the germline sequence, so it may reflect a read error. The chain is built from TRBV7-7 and TRBJ2-5; TRBD1 agrees at 9 bases. There are 18 residues in the CDR3. Germline CDR1 SSHAT, CDR2 FNYEAQ (reference sequence). CDR3 nucleotides: TGTGCTAGCAGCCGCCCGCTGGATTACCGGGACAGGGAAGAGACCCAGTACTTC. Protein sequence: CASSRPLDYRDREETQYF.

This chain uses TRBV23-1 with TRBJ1-5; D is undetermined. TRBV23-1 is recorded as an ORF, its role being uncertain. The CDR3 has 15 residues. The CDR3 nucleotides are TGCGCGGCCTTTCGGACCTCGGATAGCAATCAGCCCCAGCATTTT. This translates into CAAFRTSDSNQPQHF.

This clone was observed a few times. V usage is TRBV21-1 and J usage is TRBJ2-7. TRBV21-1 is classified as a pseudogene. This CDR3 comprises 14 residues. The CDR3 DNA follows: TGTGCCAGCAGCAAAGGTGCTCTTGCCTACGAGCAGTACTTC. It specifies CASSKGALAYEQYF.

The rearrangement links TRBV5-1 to TRBJ2-1, with 9 positions matching TRBD1. The trim removed 2 bases at V and 8 bases at J, leaving 5 bases unmatched. Per germline, CDR1 SGHRS and CDR2 YFSETQ. The CDR3 spans 14 residues. The CDR3 bases are TGCGCCAGCAGCTTAGGGGGACAGGGCTATGAGCAGTTCTTC. It encodes CASSLGGQGYEQFF.

This chain links TRBV29-1 with TRBJ2-1, with TRBD2 matching 7 bases. The J segment lost 2 bases and the V segment lost 6 bases, leaving 10 bases of the junction unmatched. Germline CDR1 and CDR2: SQVTM and ANQGSEA. There are 15 residues in the CDR3. The DNA for the CDR3 is TGCAGCGTCCTTATTGGCGGGAGTCCCTACAATGAGCAGTTCTTC. It codes for CSVLIGGSPYNEQFF.

The rearrangement links TRBV27 to TRBJ2-7; no clear D gene. The CDR3 has 13 residues. Germline CDR1 is MNHEY and CDR2 is SMNVEV (reference sequence). V was cut by 5 bases and J by 0 bases, with 8 bases left in between. CDR3 in DNA: TGTGCCAGCAGTCCCAGATTCTCCTACGAGCAGTACTTC. This translates into CASSPRFSYEQYF.

Only a few counts were recorded for this clone. The chain combines TRBV7-2 with TRBJ2-3; the D is unclear. The ends were cut back, 1 base at V and 1 base at J, with 9 bases in the middle. This CDR3 is built from 15 residues. Germline lookup yields CDR1 SGHTA and CDR2 FQGNSA. CDR3 nucleotides: TGTGCCAGCAGCTTAGTGCAAAGGCGCACAGATACGCAGTATTTT. Protein product: CASSLVQRRTDTQYF.

The CDR3 DNA reads as TGCGCCAGCAGCCAAGAAATTGCAGGCTGGAACACTGAAGCTTTCTTT. Its protein is CASSQEIAGWNTEAFF. The J gene is TRBJ1-1, the V gene TRBV4-3; unclear D gene. V dropped 0 bases and J dropped 1 base, with 12 bases sitting between them. Germline loops: CDR1 LGHNA, CDR2 YSLEER. The CDR3 loop spans 16 amino acids.

This chain connects TRBV7-9 to TRBJ2-5; 7 nucleotides align to TRBD2. Germline CDR1 SEHNR, CDR2 FQNEAQ (reference sequence). This CDR3 has 15 residues. With 7 bases clipped from V and 1 base from J, the junction kept 9 bases outside the gene matches. CDR3 nucleotides: TGTGCCAGCACCAAAAGGGGAGGGGCCCAAGAGACCCAGTACTTC. It specifies CASTKRGGAQETQYF.

The chain couples TRBV4-3 to TRBJ2-4; 8 bases agree with TRBD1. From germline, CDR1 is LGHNA and CDR2 YSLEER. This CDR3 contains 17 residues. J gave up 8 bases and V 4 bases, and 16 bases lay outside the gene matches. In DNA form, the CDR3 reads TGCGCCAGCAGCCTTACTGGGACAGGCCACAACGGGGACATTCAGTACTTC. Translated, it gives CASSLTGTGHNGDIQYF.

Only a few counts were recorded for this clone. The chain has TRBV10-3 and TRBJ2-5, with D hard to call. This CDR3 is built from 15 residues. The germline V and J ends were trimmed by 3 bases and 1 base, with 12 bases remaining between them. Germline lookup yields CDR1 ENHRY and CDR2 SYGVKD. CDR3 region: CAISDLTGPQETQYF. In DNA, the CDR3 is TGTGCCATCAGTGACCTAACCGGACCCCAAGAGACCCAGTACTTC.

The V gene is TRBV7-9, the J gene TRBJ2-1; 7 nucleotides match TRBD1. The germline V gene has CDR1 SEHNR and CDR2 FQNEAQ (reference sequence). The trim removed 2 bases at V and 8 bases at J, leaving 15 bases unmatched. This CDR3 contains 17 residues. The CDR3 DNA reads as TGTGCCAGCAGCTTATACTCGGGGACAGTGATTCAGCATGAGCAGTTCTTC. It encodes CASSLYSGTVIQHEQFF.

The chain employs TRBV2 and TRBJ1-1; tentative D call: TRBD1 (6 bases). V was shortened by 11 bases and J by 1 base, with 14 bases between the two germline ends. The CDR3 contains 13 residues. Germline values: CDR1 SNHLY, CDR2 FYNNEI. CDR3 region: CACRRQANTEAFF. The CDR3 nucleotides are TGTGCCTGCCGGAGACAGGCGAACACTGAAGCTTTCTTT.

The rearrangement uses TRBV30 and TRBJ1-2; TRBD1 aligns across 7 bases. This CDR3 contains 14 residues. CDR1 is GTSNPN, CDR2 SVGIG, per germline (reference sequence). V lost 4 bases to trimming and J lost 8 bases; unmatched junction nucleotides: 13. This CDR3 is CAWTPTNDRDGYTF. The CDR3 coding sequence is TGTGCCTGGACTCCGACAAACGACAGGGACGGCTACACCTTC.

This clone has more than one count but fewer than ten. The chain employs TRBV20-1 and TRBJ2-7, with D perhaps being TRBD1 or TRBD2 (5 bases each). Germline V CDR1 and CDR2: DFQATT, SNEGSKA (reference sequence). Trimming cost V 5 bases and J 9 bases, with 14 bases left between them. The CDR3 runs 11 residues. The CDR3 DNA is TGCAGTGCTGGGGGACGTACGCGGCAGTACTTC. This gives the protein CSAGGRTRQYF.

This clone came up a few times. The chain links TRBV18 to TRBJ2-5; TRBD1 might be the D (5 bases). Germline CDR1 is KGHSH and CDR2 is LQKENI. There are 14 residues in the CDR3. Trimming removed 3 bases from V and 4 bases from J, with 12 bases in between. The CDR3 sequence: CASSPFDSAETQYF. The DNA for the CDR3 is TGTGCCAGCTCACCTTTCGACAGCGCAGAGACCCAGTACTTC.

About this clone itself: Other nucleotide sequences in the sample specify the same CDR3. The chain carries TRBV30 and TRBJ2-3; tentative D call: TRBD2 (6 bases). Between the trimmed V and J ends, which lost 4 bases and 4 bases, there was a span of 6 bases. Germline V gene data show CDR1 as GTSNPN and CDR2 as SVGIG (reference sequence). The CDR3 loop spans 11 amino acids. The CDR3 is CAWTSADTQYF. CDR3 DNA: TGTGCCTGGACTAGCGCAGATACGCAGTATTTT.

This clone has more than one count but fewer than ten. The DNA for the CDR3 is TGTGCCAGCAGTGGAGGGACGGGGGAAAAACTGTTTTTT. As protein: CASSGGTGEKLFF. The V gene is TRBV2, the J gene TRBJ1-4; the D gene is possibly TRBD1 (5 bases). This CDR3 spans 13 amino acids. The V end lost 4 bases, the J end lost 8 bases, and 11 bases lay between the germline ends. CDR1 is SNHLY and CDR2 is FYNNEI in the germline V gene.

This clone was found a few times. The chain links TRBV6-6 to TRBJ2-3; 9 bases are a match to TRBD1. V shed 8 bases and J 5 bases; nucleotides not matched to a gene: 8. The CDR3 runs to 14 residues. CDR1 and CDR2 (germline): MNHNY, SVGAGI (reference sequence). CDR3 sequence (DNA): TGTGCCAGCCGAAAACAGGGGGCCGTAGATACGCAGTATTTT. Translation: CASRKQGAVDTQYF.

This clone has only a few counts. This sequence joins TRBV15 and TRBJ2-3; TRBD1 might be the D (6 bases). This CDR3 has 14 amino acids. V was shortened by 6 bases and J by 6 bases, with 16 bases between the two germline ends. Germline lookup yields CDR1 LNHNV and CDR2 YYDKDF (reference sequence). The CDR3 spells CATSTGPPRDTQYF. The CDR3 DNA reads as TGTGCCACCAGTACAGGGCCCCCGCGGGATACGCAGTATTTT. The full variable domain, its missing parts supplied by reference TRBV15 and TRBJ2-3, is DAMVIQNPRYQVTQFGKPVTLSCSQTLNHNVMYWYQQKSSQAPKLLFHYYDKDFNNEADTPDNFQSRRPNTSFCFLDIRSPGLGDTAMYLCATSTGPPRDTQYFGPGTRLTVL.